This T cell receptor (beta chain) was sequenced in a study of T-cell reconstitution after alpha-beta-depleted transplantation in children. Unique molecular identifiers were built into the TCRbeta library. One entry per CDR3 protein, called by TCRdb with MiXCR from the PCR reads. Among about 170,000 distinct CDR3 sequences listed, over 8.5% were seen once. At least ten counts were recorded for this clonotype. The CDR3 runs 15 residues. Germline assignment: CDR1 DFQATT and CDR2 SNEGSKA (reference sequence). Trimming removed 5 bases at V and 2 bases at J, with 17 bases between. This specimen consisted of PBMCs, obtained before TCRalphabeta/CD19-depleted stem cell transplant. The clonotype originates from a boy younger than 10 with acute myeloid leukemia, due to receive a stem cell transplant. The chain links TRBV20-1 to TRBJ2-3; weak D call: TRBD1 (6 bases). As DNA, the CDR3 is TGCAGTGCTGGATACAGGGATGGGGTCACAGATACGCAGTATTTT. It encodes CSAGYRDGVTDTQYF.